This T cell receptor beta chain was identified in a study of identical twins. TCRdb fed the 5' RACE reads into MiXCR, producing one record per CDR3 protein. The sample holds nearly 900,000 distinct CDR3 sequences, 9% to 15% seen once. This clonotype occurred many times. Its matching antigen is unknown. Study-wide results and limits: Because invariant MAIT and iNKT cells could be present, zero-insertion analyses could be partly confounded. Within beta out-of-frame sequences, the excess sharing observed between twins was weaker. Findings depended on cross-sectional statistics rather than tracking the same donors. Abundant beta clonotypes from cord blood bore fewer insertions; memory repertoires lacked this pattern.

There are 13 residues in the CDR3. The V and J ends lost 6 bases and 3 bases respectively, with 12 bases between them. The sample was also linked to a second study, of yellow fever vaccine responses in identical twins.

The chain recombines TRBV12-3 or TRBV12-4 with TRBJ2-7; perhaps TRBD1 as D (5 bases). The clonotype originates from a woman aged 18-29 years in good health. Sequencing was carried out using PBMCs. The CDR3 nucleotides read TGTGCCAGCAGCCATGGACACAACTACGAGCAGTACTTC. This encodes CASSHGHNYEQYF.